This T cell receptor beta chain was profiled in a study of T-cell reconstitution after alpha-beta-depleted transplantation in children. Study-level points and caveats: Some patients' high day-60 TCRbeta diversity was traced to surviving recipient T cells and thymic progenitors. Diversity and T-cell counts at one year after transplant derived mostly from new T cells. Alpha-beta T cells about two months after transplant reportedly derived from several hundred expanded graft clones.

This clonotype has a handful of counts. Its antigen remains unknown. Unique molecular identifiers were incorporated during preparation of the TCRbeta library. TCRdb used MiXCR to reprocess the PCR reads, holding one entry per CDR3 protein. The sample has over 100,000 distinct CDR3 sequences, 10% seen once. The sequence was collected from a boy younger than 10 with acute lymphoblastic leukemia, due to receive a stem cell transplant. The source was PBMCs, collected before TCRalphabeta/CD19-depleted stem cell transplant.

The CDR3 nucleotides are TGTGCCAGCAGTGAAGGCCTCCTTCGCCACGAGCAGTACTTC. Residues: CASSEGLLRHEQYF. This chain connects TRBV2 to TRBJ2-7; D is unclear. This CDR3 contains 14 residues. The V end was cut by 1 base, the J end by 5 bases, with 12 bases between. Germline V gives CDR1 SNHLY, CDR2 FYNNEI.